One sample yielded the 20 T cell receptor beta chains listed below, sequenced in a study of breast tumors, draining lymph nodes, adjacent tissues. TCRdb reprocessed the multiplex PCR reads via MiXCR and lists one record per CDR3 protein. The repertoire consists of 15,000 to 20,000 distinct CDR3 sequences, with about 60% occurring once and the leading ten covering under 25%. Sequencing was done on a sample of tumor-adjacent breast tissue. Receptors originate from a female donor with breast cancer. Some clones in this sample may be carry-over from other donors' samples.

A remark on this clonotype: The CDR3 ends on some other residue instead of the conserved phenylalanine or tryptophan, so this is likely a read error. The chain recombines TRBV19 with TRBJ1-2, with D unresolved. Looked up from germline, CDR1 is LNHDA and CDR2 is SQIVND (reference sequence). The CDR3 contains 16 residues. The V end lost 6 bases, the J end lost 1 base, and 18 bases lay between the germline ends. In nucleotides, the CDR3 is TGTGCCAGTAGAACCGGACGAGCTATACGTAACTATGGCTACACCTCC. It yields the protein CASRTGRAIRNYGYTS.

This clonotype was recorded many times. Possible read error: a much larger clone is one base away. The chain joins TRBV12-3 or TRBV12-4 to TRBJ1-2; tentative D call: TRBD1 (5 bases). This CDR3 spans 12 amino acids. The CDR3 DNA sequence: TGTGCCAGCAGTTTCGATTTCCGGGGCTACGCCTTC. Its translation is CASSFDFRGYAF.

By its share, this clonotype is medium-sized. V usage is TRBV28 and J usage is TRBJ1-2; D ambiguous. The CDR3 runs 11 residues. Trimming left V 4 bases short and J 5 bases short, with 5 bases between. Germline V gives CDR1 MDHEN, CDR2 SYDVKM. The CDR3 sequence is CASSSRYGYTF. CDR3 coding DNA: TGTGCCAGCAGTTCCCGGTATGGCTACACCTTC.

This clonotype was observed at least ten times. The chain has TRBV5-6 and TRBJ1-1; D is unclear. Trimming removed 2 bases at V and 4 bases at J, with 3 bases between. This CDR3 contains 11 residues. Looked up from germline, CDR1 is SGHDT and CDR2 is YYEEEE. The CDR3 loop is CASSLVTEAFF. The CDR3 DNA reads as TGTGCCAGCAGCTTAGTCACTGAAGCTTTCTTT.

This clonotype has a single count. The CDR3 loop is CASSLTGGNSPLHF. CDR3 sequence (DNA): TGTGCCAGCAGCTTGACAGGGGGCAATTCACCCCTCCACTTT. The J gene is TRBJ1-6, the V gene TRBV5-6; 9 bases are shared with TRBD1. The CDR3 totals 14 residues. The ends lost 1 base at V and 7 bases at J; junction bases unmatched: 0. The germline V gene has CDR1 SGHDT and CDR2 YYEEEE.

The genes are TRBV4-1 and TRBJ1-2; D remains unclear. This CDR3 has 16 amino acids. The V and J ends lost 0 bases and 0 bases respectively, with 11 bases between them. Germline CDR1 MGHRA, CDR2 YSYEKL. CDR3 bases: TGCGCCAGCAGCCAAGATGCGACGGATACTAACTATGGCTACACCTTC. Translation gives CASSQDATDTNYGYTF.

This clonotype is labeled as medium-sized. V usage is TRBV5-1 and J usage is TRBJ1-5, with D tentatively TRBD1 (5 bases). The CDR3 is made up of 16 amino acids. V was pared by 1 base and J by 0 bases, with 11 bases between. Germline values: CDR1 SGHRS, CDR2 YFSETQ. Here the CDR3 reads CASSLSGSDSNQPQHF. DNA for the CDR3: TGCGCCAGCAGCTTGTCAGGGTCAGATAGCAATCAGCCCCAGCATTTT. Filled out from reference TRBV5-1 and TRBJ1-5, the complete variable domain reads KAGVTQTPRYLIKTRGQQVTLSCSPISGHRSVSWYQQTPGQGLQFLFEYFSETQRNKGNFPGRFSGRQFSNSRSEMNVSTLELGDSALYLCASSLSGSDSNQPQHFGDGTRLSIL.

There are many counts of this clonotype. This clone may be a read error of a much larger clone one base away. For the CDR3, the DNA is TGTGCCAGCAGTCGGGATTTTGTTAACTATGGCTACACCTTC. Amino acids: CASSRDFVNYGYTF. The gene calls are TRBV6-1 and TRBJ1-2; D remains ambiguous. Between the trimmed V and J ends, which lost 5 bases and 1 base, there was a span of 11 bases. The V gene's germline CDR1 is MNHNS and CDR2 SASEGT. The CDR3 contains 14 residues.

The chain recombines TRBV7-2 with TRBJ1-5; 9 bases fit TRBD1. There are 16 residues in the CDR3. Germline-derived CDR1 and CDR2 are SGHTA and FQGNSA. V shed 1 base, J shed 6 bases, and the junction held 7 bases outside the gene matches. The CDR3 protein is CASSLGGTGKLQPQHF. The CDR3 DNA is TGTGCCAGCAGCTTAGGTGGGACAGGGAAGCTTCAGCCCCAGCATTTT.

This clonotype is medium-sized by share. The chain couples TRBV20-1 to TRBJ2-5; 12 nucleotides line up with TRBD2. Trimming took 7 bases from V and 0 from J; bases not matched to a gene: 6. The CDR3 is 15 residues long. Germline V gene data show CDR1 as DFQATT and CDR2 as SNEGSKA (reference sequence). Here the CDR3 reads CSVGLAGPNQETQYF. The CDR3 DNA sequence: TGCAGTGTCGGACTAGCGGGACCCAACCAAGAGACCCAGTACTTC.

The V gene is TRBV2, the J gene TRBJ2-7; D possibly corresponds to TRBD1 (6 bases). V dropped 6 bases and J dropped 7 bases, with 16 bases sitting between them. Germline values: CDR1 SNHLY, CDR2 FYNNEI. The CDR3 loop spans 13 amino acids. The CDR3, as DNA: TGTGCCAGCAGCAGACAGGAGCTATATGAGCAGTACGTC. Translation gives CASSRQELYEQYV.

The CDR3 sequence: CASSLSGGGGTQYF. CDR3 DNA: TGTGCCAGCAGCCTCAGTGGGGGGGGGGGGACCCAGTACTTC. This chain connects TRBV2 to TRBJ2-5; 7 bases match TRBD2. The CDR3 runs to 14 residues. The germline V gene has CDR1 SNHLY and CDR2 FYNNEI. The V gene end was trimmed by 6 bases and the J gene end by 7 bases; junction bases not matched to a gene: 11.

This chain uses TRBV11-2 with TRBJ1-2, with D perhaps TRBD1 (6 bases). Trimming left V 0 bases short and J 8 bases short, with 16 bases between. CDR1 SGHAT and CDR2 FQNNGV come from the germline V gene. This CDR3 is built from 15 residues. This CDR3 reads CASSLEGGRERGYTF. In DNA, the CDR3 is TGTGCCAGCAGCTTAGAAGGGGGACGTGAGCGCGGCTACACCTTC.

In this sample, this clonotype turned up many times. The V and J genes are TRBV28 and TRBJ2-5; no definite D call. The CDR3 covers 14 residues. V lost 5 bases to trimming and J lost 1 base, with 11 bases between them. Germline V gene lookup returns CDR1 MDHEN and CDR2 SYDVKM. The CDR3 here is CASSTALSQETQYF. The CDR3 DNA is TGTGCCAGCAGTACAGCCCTCTCCCAAGAGACCCAGTACTTC.

The V call is TRBV5-1, the J call TRBJ2-7; 11 nucleotides line up with TRBD1. The V segment lost 1 base and the J segment 4 bases; nucleotides outside the gene matches: 10. Germline assignment: CDR1 SGHRS and CDR2 YFSETQ. The CDR3 runs to 17 residues. The CDR3 spells CASSLPGTGGPRYEQYV. The CDR3 DNA reads TGCGCCAGCAGCTTGCCCGGGACAGGGGGTCCCCGATACGAGCAGTACGTC.

The chain uses TRBV11-2 and TRBJ2-6; no reliable D call. Trimming stripped 0 bases from V and 0 bases from J, with 3 bases between. Germline values: CDR1 SGHAT, CDR2 FQNNGV. The CDR3 totals 15 residues. Here the CDR3 DNA reads TGTGCCAGCAGCTTAGACCTCTCTGGGGCCAACGTCCTGACTTTC. It translates to CASSLDLSGANVLTF.

This chain connects TRBV24-1 to TRBJ1-4; D is uncertain. The CDR3 length is 12 residues. The germline V gene encodes CDR1 KGHDR and CDR2 SFDVKD. Trimming removed 3 bases at V and 10 bases at J, with 8 bases between. In DNA form, the CDR3 reads TGTGCCACCAGTGATCGGGGAAGAAAACTGTTTTTT. Its translation: CATSDRGRKLFF.

On this clonotype: A junction end diverges from the germline sequence, so it may reflect a read error. The CDR3 loop reads CASSVSPVNEELFF. The CDR3 bases are TGTGCCAGCAGCGTCTCCCCGGTTAATGAAGAACTGTTTTTT. This chain connects TRBV9 to TRBJ1-4, with D uncertain. CDR3 length equals 14 residues. Germline CDR1 SGDLS, CDR2 YYNGEE.

In this sample, this clonotype is medium-sized. The rearrangement joins TRBV2 to TRBJ1-5; TRBD1 agrees at 12 bases. J lost 5 bases, V lost 3 bases, and 5 bases had no gene match. The CDR3 length is 16 residues. Germline CDR1 and CDR2: SNHLY and FYNNEI. The CDR3 sequence: CASSEGTGGPHQPQHF. Written as DNA, the CDR3 is TGTGCCAGCAGTGAGGGGACAGGGGGCCCCCATCAGCCCCAGCATTTT.

The gene calls are TRBV5-6 and TRBJ2-7; D perhaps matches TRBD1 (6 bases). Germline V gene sequence: CDR1 SGHDT, CDR2 YYEEEE. This CDR3 comprises 14 residues. V lost 4 bases and J lost 2, with 13 bases in between. Here the CDR3 reads CASSTPDRPYEQYF. The DNA of the CDR3 is TGTGCCAGCAGCACACCTGACAGGCCCTACGAGCAGTACTTC.